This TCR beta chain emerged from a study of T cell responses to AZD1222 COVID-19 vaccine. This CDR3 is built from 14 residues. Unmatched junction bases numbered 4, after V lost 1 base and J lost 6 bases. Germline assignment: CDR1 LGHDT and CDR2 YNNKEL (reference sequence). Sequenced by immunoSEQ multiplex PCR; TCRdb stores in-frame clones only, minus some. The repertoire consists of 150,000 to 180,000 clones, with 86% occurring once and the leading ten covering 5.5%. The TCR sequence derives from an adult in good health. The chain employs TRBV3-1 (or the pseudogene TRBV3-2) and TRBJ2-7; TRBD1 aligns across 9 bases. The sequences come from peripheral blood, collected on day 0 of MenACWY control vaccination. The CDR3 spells CASSQARDRVEQYF. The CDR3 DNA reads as TGTGCCAGCAGCCAAGCCCGGGACAGGGTCGAGCAGTACTTC.